This TCR beta chain was profiled in a study of shared clonotypes between healthy human individuals. Study in general: A donor's plate count was three for CD4 naive and three for CD4 memory; CD8 naive had two and CD8 memory one.

CD45RO-negative, CCR7-positively selected cells formed the naive CD8 fraction, excluding terminally differentiated effector memory CD45RA+ cells. Each subset's genomic DNA was shared equally among a number of immunoSEQ plates. Authors' methods: ImmunoSEQ supplied junction-only sequences lacking quality scores, so filtering was different. TCRdb keeps only in-frame clones here, not all; method: immunoSEQ multiplex PCR. V, J and clone size are those of that table, while D and trimming were read from the DNA. Of about 870,000 clones listed, 80% to 95% are singletons. In the case of this clone: Additional DNA sequences in this sample encode the identical CDR3.

The receptor was derived from a young man in good health. Input material: naive CD8+ T cells sorted from blood.

The CDR3 DNA is TGCGCCAGCAGCTTAACAGGGGCGTACGAGCAGTACTTC. Residues: CASSLTGAYEQYF. The chain links TRBV5-1 to TRBJ2-7, with 7 bases aligning to TRBD1. Germline values: CDR1 SGHRS, CDR2 YFSETQ. The CDR3 length is 13 residues. V was clipped by 2 bases and J by 4 bases; unmatched bases: 3.